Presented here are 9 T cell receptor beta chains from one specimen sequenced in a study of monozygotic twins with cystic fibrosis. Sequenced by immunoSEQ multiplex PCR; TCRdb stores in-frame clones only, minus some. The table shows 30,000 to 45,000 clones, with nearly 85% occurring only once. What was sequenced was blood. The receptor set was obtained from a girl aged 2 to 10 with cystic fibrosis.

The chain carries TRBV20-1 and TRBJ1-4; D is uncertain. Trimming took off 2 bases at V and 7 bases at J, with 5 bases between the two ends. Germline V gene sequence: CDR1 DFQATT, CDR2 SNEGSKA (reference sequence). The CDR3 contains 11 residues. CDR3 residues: CSARQVEKLFF. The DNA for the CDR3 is TGCAGTGCTAGACAGGTTGAAAAACTGTTTTTT.

In DNA, the CDR3 is TGTGCCAGCAGCTTATGGATCACCGGGGAGCTGTTTTTT. The encoded protein is CASSLWITGELFF. The rearrangement links TRBV11-2 to TRBJ2-2; D is unresolved. Germline assignment: CDR1 SGHAT and CDR2 FQNNGV. Trimming removed 2 bases at V and 4 bases at J, with 5 bases between. The CDR3 length is 13 residues.

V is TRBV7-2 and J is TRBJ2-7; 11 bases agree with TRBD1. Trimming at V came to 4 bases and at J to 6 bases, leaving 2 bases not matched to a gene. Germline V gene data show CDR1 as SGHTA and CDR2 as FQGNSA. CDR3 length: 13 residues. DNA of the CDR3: TGTGCCAGCAGCTACGGGACAGGGGGCGAGCAGTACTTC. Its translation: CASSYGTGGEQYF.

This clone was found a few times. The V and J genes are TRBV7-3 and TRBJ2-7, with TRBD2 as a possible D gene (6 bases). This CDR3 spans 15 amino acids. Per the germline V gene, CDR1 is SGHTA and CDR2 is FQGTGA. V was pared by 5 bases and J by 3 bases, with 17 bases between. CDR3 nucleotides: TGTGCCAGCAGCAAGGGTGACGGGAGCCTCTACGAGCAGTACTTC. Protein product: CASSKGDGSLYEQYF.

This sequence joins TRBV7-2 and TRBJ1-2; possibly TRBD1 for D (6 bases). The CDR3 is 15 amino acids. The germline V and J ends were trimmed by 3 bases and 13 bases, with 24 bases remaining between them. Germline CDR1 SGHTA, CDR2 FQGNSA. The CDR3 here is CASSFNVDSPMGGTF. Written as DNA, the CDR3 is TGTGCCAGCAGCTTCAACGTGGACAGCCCCATGGGGGGCACCTTC. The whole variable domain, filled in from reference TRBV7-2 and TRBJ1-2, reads GAGVSQSPSNKVTEKGKDVELRCDPISGHTALYWYRQSLGQGLEFLIYFQGNSAPDKSGLPSDRFSAERTGGSVSTLTIQRTQQEDSAVYLCASSFNVDSPMGGTFGSGTRLTVV.

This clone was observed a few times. CDR3 amino acids: CASSLHRGSDTQYF. For the CDR3, the DNA is TGTGCCAGCAGCTTACACCGGGGGAGTGATACGCAGTATTTT. The chain links TRBV7-3 to TRBJ2-3, with D tentatively TRBD2 (6 bases). Trimming removed 2 bases at V and 6 bases at J, with 12 bases between. Germline CDR1 SGHTA, CDR2 FQGTGA. The CDR3 contains 14 residues.

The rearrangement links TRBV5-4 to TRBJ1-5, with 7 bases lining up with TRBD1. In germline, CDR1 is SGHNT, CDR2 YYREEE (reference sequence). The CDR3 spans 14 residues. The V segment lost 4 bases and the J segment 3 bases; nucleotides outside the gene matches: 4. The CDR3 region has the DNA TGTGCCAGCAGCAAACAGGGGAACAATCAGCCCCAGCATTTT. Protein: CASSKQGNNQPQHF.

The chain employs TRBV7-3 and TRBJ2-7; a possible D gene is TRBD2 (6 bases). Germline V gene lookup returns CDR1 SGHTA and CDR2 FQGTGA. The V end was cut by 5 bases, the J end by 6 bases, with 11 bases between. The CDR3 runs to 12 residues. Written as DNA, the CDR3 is TGTGCCAGCAGCCGCACAGCGGGCGAGCAGTACTTC. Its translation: CASSRTAGEQYF.

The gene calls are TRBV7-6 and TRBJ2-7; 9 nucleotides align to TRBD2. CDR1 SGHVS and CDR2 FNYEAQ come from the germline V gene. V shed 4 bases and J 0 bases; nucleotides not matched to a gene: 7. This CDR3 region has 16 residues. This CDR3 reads CASSWERGAASYEQYF. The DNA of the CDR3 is TGTGCCAGCAGCTGGGAGCGGGGGGCCGCCTCCTACGAGCAGTACTTC.